This paragraph covers one T cell receptor beta chain sequence. This sample is part of a study of T cell changes during pregnancy in multiple sclerosis. With 5 bases removed from V and 6 bases from J, the gap between germline ends came to 14 bases. This CDR3 region has 14 residues. CDR1 LNHDA and CDR2 SQIVND come from the germline V gene (reference sequence). Using immunoSEQ multiplex PCR, the repertoire was profiled, and TCRdb retains in-frame clones only, with some absent. The sample carries approximately 70,000 clones, 80% to 95% recorded once. The sample consisted of peripheral blood, taken in the first trimester of pregnancy. This TCR came from a female donor in good health, enrolled as a control in a pregnancy study. V and J are TRBV19 and TRBJ1-5; tentative D call: TRBD1 (5 bases). The CDR3 nucleotides are TGTGCCAGTAGTGAAGGATGGGGCGGTCAGCCCCAGCATTTT. Amino acids: CASSEGWGGQPQHF.